The 13 T cell receptor beta chains below were found in one sample sequenced in a study of control samples from healthy donors and cancer patients (dated by TCRdb to between 2020 and 2021). Receptors were amplified or captured by the immunoSEQ multiplex PCR assay. In TCRdb, the immuneACCESS table is reduced to in-frame sequences with V and J assigned. These tables do not hold every clone; where another copy was compared, an unresolved V gene accounts for under half, and the others remain unexplained. This sample comprises over 75,000 clones, just under 85% of them detected only once. The leading ten clones occupy approximately 19% of the sample. The material sequenced was blood. These receptors were collected from a man aged 25-45 years in good health.

V is TRBV6-5 and J is TRBJ1-1; D unresolved. The CDR3 length is 15 residues. CDR1 and CDR2 from the germline V gene are MNHEY and SVGAGI. Trimming cost V 4 bases and J 5 bases, with 17 bases left between them. The CDR3 loop reads CASSFAANSRTEAFF. In DNA form, the CDR3 reads TGTGCCAGCAGTTTCGCAGCGAACAGTAGAACTGAAGCTTTCTTT.

This clone has just one count. The V call is TRBV30, the J call TRBJ2-2, with 9 bases matching TRBD1. Germline V gene sequence: CDR1 GTSNPN, CDR2 SVGIG (reference sequence). This CDR3 has 15 residues. J gave up 3 bases and V 7 bases, and 9 bases lay outside the gene matches. DNA for the CDR3: TGTGCCTCTCCAGGACAGGGGCGATACACCGGGGAGCTGTTTTTT. Amino acid sequence: CASPGQGRYTGELFF.

The V gene is TRBV10-3, the J gene TRBJ1-6; weak D call: TRBD1 (6 bases). There are 15 residues in the CDR3. Germline lookup yields CDR1 ENHRY and CDR2 SYGVKD. V was shortened by 6 bases and J by 7 bases, with 16 bases between the two germline ends. The CDR3 is CAIRGGDSPNSPLHF. In nucleotides, the CDR3 is TGTGCCATCAGAGGGGGGGACTCTCCGAATTCACCCCTCCACTTT.

The chain couples TRBV5-6 to TRBJ2-3, with 12 bases that match TRBD2. With 2 bases clipped from V and 4 bases from J, the junction kept 5 bases outside the gene matches. Germline V CDR1 and CDR2: SGHDT, YYEEEE. The CDR3 has 16 amino acids. CDR3 region: CASSFRTSGAPDTQYF. DNA for the CDR3: TGTGCCAGCAGCTTTAGGACTAGCGGGGCCCCAGATACGCAGTATTTT.

The rearrangement uses TRBV30 and TRBJ1-4; TRBD1 matches at 9 bases. Germline CDR1 GTSNPN, CDR2 SVGIG (reference sequence). V lost 4 bases and J lost 14; bases outside the gene matches: 11. The CDR3 consists of 13 residues. CDR3 region: CAWKGTGGAFLFF. CDR3 in DNA: TGTGCCTGGAAGGGTACAGGGGGCGCATTCCTGTTTTTT.

The chain uses TRBV3-1 (or the pseudogene TRBV3-2) and TRBJ2-7; D possibly corresponds to TRBD1 (6 bases). The CDR3 loop spans 13 amino acids. The germline gives CDR1 LGHDT, CDR2 YNNKEL (reference sequence). The V end lost 3 bases, the J end lost 1 base, and 7 bases lay between the germline ends. Here the CDR3 reads CASSQGHSYEQYF. The DNA of the CDR3 is TGTGCCAGCAGCCAGGGACATTCCTACGAGCAGTACTTC.

CDR3 nucleotide sequence: TGCGCCAGCAAACAGGCCCCGGGGGAGCTGTTTTTT. Protein product: CASKQAPGELFF. V usage is TRBV5-1 and J usage is TRBJ2-2, with a tentative D call TRBD1 (5 bases). Germline V gene data show CDR1 as SGHRS and CDR2 as YFSETQ. The CDR3 totals 12 residues. The ends were cut back, 6 bases at V and 8 bases at J, with 11 bases in the middle.

V and J are TRBV20-1 and TRBJ2-7, with D uncertain. V gave up 4 bases and J gave up 4 bases, with 2 bases separating them. The CDR3 is 9 amino acids. Looked up from germline, CDR1 is DFQATT and CDR2 is SNEGSKA (reference sequence). The CDR3 here is CSAIYEQYF. The DNA for the CDR3 is TGCAGTGCTATATACGAGCAGTACTTC.

The gene calls are TRBV7-9 and TRBJ1-4; D ambiguous. The CDR3 has 13 amino acids. Germline V gene lookup returns CDR1 SEHNR and CDR2 FQNEAQ (reference sequence). The V gene lost 3 bases and the J gene lost 8 bases, with 10 bases spanning the gap. The CDR3 DNA follows: TGTGCCAGCAGCTTTCGGAGTTCGGAAAAACTGTTTTTT. Translating gives CASSFRSSEKLFF.

Note on this clone: One junction end disagrees with the germline gene, perhaps due to a read error. The J gene is TRBJ2-3, the V gene TRBV29-1; TRBD1 aligns across 11 bases. CDR3 size: 11 residues. Germline V gene data show CDR1 as SQVTM and CDR2 as ANQGSEA. The CDR3 sequence: CSVATSGTGGF. As DNA, the CDR3 is TGCAGCGTTGCAACTTCGGGGACAGGGGGTTTT.

This clone occurred once. The V and J genes are TRBV18 and TRBJ2-4; D is unclear. Between the trimmed V and J ends, which lost 4 bases and 8 bases, there was a span of 12 bases. The germline CDR1 and CDR2 sequences are KGHSH and LQKENI. The CDR3 has 13 residues. CDR3 sequence reads: CASSQNPKDIQYF. The DNA of the CDR3 is TGTGCCAGCTCACAGAACCCCAAGGACATTCAGTACTTC.

The rearrangement joins TRBV19 to TRBJ1-5; D uncertain. Germline-derived CDR1 and CDR2 are LNHDA and SQIVND (reference sequence). The CDR3 has 12 amino acids. V was pared by 6 bases and J by 3 bases, with 6 bases between. This CDR3 is CASRDLNQPQHF. The CDR3 nucleotides read TGTGCCAGTAGGGACCTCAATCAGCCCCAGCATTTT. The full variable domain, rest sourced from reference TRBV19 and TRBJ1-5, is DGGITQSPKYLFRKEGQNVTLSCEQNLNHDAMYWYRQDPGQGLRLIYYSQIVNDFQKGDIAEGYSVSREKKESFPLTVTSAQKNPTAFYLCASRDLNQPQHFGDGTRLSIL.

The chain couples TRBV12-3 or TRBV12-4 to TRBJ1-4; D is unresolved. This CDR3 contains 13 residues. V gave up 1 base and J gave up 6 bases, with 6 bases separating them. The CDR3 spells CASSLGGDEKLFF. In nucleotides, the CDR3 is TGTGCCAGCAGTTTAGGGGGTGATGAAAAACTGTTTTTT.